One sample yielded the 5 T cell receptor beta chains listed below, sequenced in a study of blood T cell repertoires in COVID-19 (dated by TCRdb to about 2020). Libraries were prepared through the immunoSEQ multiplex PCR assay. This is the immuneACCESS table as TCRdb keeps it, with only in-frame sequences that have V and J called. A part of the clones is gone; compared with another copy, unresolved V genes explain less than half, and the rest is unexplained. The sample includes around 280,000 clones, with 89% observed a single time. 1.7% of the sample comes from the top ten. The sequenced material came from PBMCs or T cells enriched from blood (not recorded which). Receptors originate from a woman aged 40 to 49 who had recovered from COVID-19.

The CDR3: CASAGAQGNEQFF. CDR3 sequence (DNA): TGTGCCTCGGCGGGGGCCCAGGGGAATGAGCAGTTCTTC. The chain couples TRBV25-1 to TRBJ2-1; weak D call: TRBD2 (7 bases). V gave up 11 bases and J gave up 7 bases, with 18 bases separating them. CDR1 and CDR2 (germline): MGHDK, SYGVNS. The CDR3 loop spans 13 amino acids. The whole variable domain, filled in from reference TRBV25-1 and TRBJ2-1, reads EADIYQTPRYLVIGTGKKITLECSQTMGHDKMYWYQQDPGMELHLIHYSYGVNSTEKGDLSSESTVSRIRTEHFPLTLESARPSHTSQYLCASAGAQGNEQFFGPGTRLTVL.

In DNA, the CDR3 is TGTGCCAGCAGCGAAGAATTCGGGCAGCCCCAGCATTTT. Translating gives CASSEEFGQPQHF. The rearrangement joins TRBV7-3 to TRBJ1-5; D gene unclear. CDR3 size: 13 residues. Germline V lookup: CDR1 SGHTA, CDR2 FQGTGA. V shed 5 bases and J shed 7 bases, with 12 bases lying between them.

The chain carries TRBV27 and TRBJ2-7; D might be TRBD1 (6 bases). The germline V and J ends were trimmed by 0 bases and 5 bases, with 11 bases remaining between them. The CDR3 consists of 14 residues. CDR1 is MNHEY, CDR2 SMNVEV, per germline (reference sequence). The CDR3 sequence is CASSLSVRGHEQYF. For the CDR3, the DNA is TGTGCCAGCAGTTTATCGGTCAGGGGCCACGAGCAGTACTTC.

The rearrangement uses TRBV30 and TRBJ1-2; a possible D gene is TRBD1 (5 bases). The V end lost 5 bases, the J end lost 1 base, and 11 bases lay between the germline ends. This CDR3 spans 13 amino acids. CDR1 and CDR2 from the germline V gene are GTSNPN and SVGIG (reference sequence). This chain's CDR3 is CAWAPQGNYGYTF. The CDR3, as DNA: TGTGCCTGGGCCCCCCAGGGTAACTATGGCTACACCTTC.

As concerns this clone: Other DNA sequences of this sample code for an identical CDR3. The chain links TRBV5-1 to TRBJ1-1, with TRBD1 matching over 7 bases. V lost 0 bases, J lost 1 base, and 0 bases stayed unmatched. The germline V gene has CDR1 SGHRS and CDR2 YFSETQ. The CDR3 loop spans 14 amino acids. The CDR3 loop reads CASSLEGANTEAFF. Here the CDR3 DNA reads TGCGCCAGCAGCTTGGAGGGGGCGAACACTGAAGCTTTCTTT.